The 4 T cell receptor beta chains below were found in one sample sequenced in a study of shared T cell receptors in the human thymus (dated by TCRdb to the early 2020s). The library was prepared using the immunoSEQ multiplex PCR assay. Imported from immuneACCESS, the table was reduced by TCRdb to in-frame sequences with V and J called. These copies leave out some clones; in studies compared against another copy, an unresolved V gene accounts for under half, and the cause of the remainder is not known. The sample table records hundreds of thousands of clones; roughly 86% of these occur just once. 0.009% to 0.0095% of the sample lies in the top ten. The same sample was also used in a study of human thymus T cells.

Sample: thymocytes. The receptors here all came from a boy younger than two with a congenital heart defect. Donor details come from another sample of the same person, matched by shared clones.

This chain uses TRBV6-1 with TRBJ1-5, with D hard to call. V was clipped by 7 bases and J by 0 bases, with 13 bases between them. The CDR3 is 15 amino acids. From germline, CDR1 is MNHNS and CDR2 SASEGT. CDR3 DNA sequence: TGTGCCAGCATGGGTTACAGTAATAGCAATCAGCCCCAGCATTTT. This sequence encodes CASMGYSNSNQPQHF.

This sequence joins TRBV10-3 and TRBJ2-1, with unresolved D. This CDR3 region has 13 residues. V shed 0 bases and J shed 7 bases, with 7 bases lying between them. Germline CDR1 ENHRY, CDR2 SYGVKD. CDR3 region: CAISESSINEQFF. CDR3 sequence (DNA): TGTGCCATCAGTGAGTCGAGTATTAATGAGCAGTTCTTC.

The CDR3 is CASRADRTYHYGYTF. The DNA of the CDR3 is TGTGCCAGCAGAGCCGACAGGACCTATCACTATGGCTACACCTTC. The V call is TRBV28, the J call TRBJ1-2; D possibly corresponds to TRBD1 (6 bases). CDR1 is MDHEN and CDR2 is SYDVKM in the germline V gene. The CDR3 is made up of 15 amino acids. The germline V and J ends were trimmed by 6 bases and 3 bases, with 17 bases remaining between them.

This clone was detected a few times. The genes are TRBV28 and TRBJ1-2; possibly TRBD1 for D (5 bases). Germline lookup yields CDR1 MDHEN and CDR2 SYDVKM. V gave up 3 bases and J gave up 3 bases, with 8 bases separating them. The CDR3 length is 13 residues. The CDR3 sequence is CASSLGQYYGYTF. CDR3 sequence (DNA): TGTGCCAGCAGTTTGGGGCAGTACTATGGCTACACCTTC.